Listed below are T cell receptor beta chains from one sample, sequenced in a study of shared clonotypes between healthy human individuals. The protocol was immunoSEQ multiplex PCR, while the TCRdb copy is restricted to in-frame clones and leaves out a portion. The top ten clones hold approximately 0.36% of a sample with fewer than 2.5 million clones, more than 85% of them seen once. Sequencing was carried out using naive CD4+ T cells from PBMCs. These receptors were collected from a man aged 18 to 35 in good health. Some clones in this sample may be carry-over from other donors' samples. CDR3s include the opening cysteine and the closing phenylalanine or tryptophan. The D gene is left open where the match is weak. Size values are once, few and many counts, or a class for expanded clones, and some rows have none.

TRBV4-1,TRBD2,.,TRBJ2-1,CASSHLAGGPSNEQFF,TGCGCCAGCAGCCACTTAGCGGGAGGGCCGAGCAATGAGCAGTTCTTC
TRBV7-9,.,.,TRBJ2-7,CASSFESGYEQYF,TGTGCCAGCAGCTTTGAGAGCGGCTACGAGCAGTACTTC
TRBV6-6,.,.,TRBJ2-1,CASSYGVAGLEQFF,TGTGCCAGCAGTTACGGGGTGGCCGGACTGGAGCAGTTCTTC
TRBV12-5,TRBD2,.,TRBJ2-2,CASGLVLAGRVGELFF,TGTGCTAGTGGTTTGGTACTAGCGGGGAGGGTCGGGGAGCTGTTTTTT
TRBV5-4,.,.,TRBJ2-5,CASSLDPPTRGFQETQYF,TGTGCCAGCAGCTTAGATCCCCCGACACGAGGCTTCCAAGAGACCCAGTACTTC
TRBV28,.,.,TRBJ1-4,CASSLGPLGSSEKLFF,TGTGCCAGCAGTTTAGGTCCGCTCGGGAGCTCTGAAAAACTGTTTTTT
TRBV19,TRBD2,.,TRBJ2-1,CASSRIGTSGLNEQFF,TGTGCCAGTAGTAGAATAGGGACTAGCGGACTCAATGAGCAGTTCTTC
TRBV7-7,TRBD1,.,TRBJ2-1,CASSEGQGSYNEQFF,TGTGCCAGCAGCGAGGGACAGGGGTCCTACAATGAGCAGTTCTTC
TRBV27,.,.,TRBJ2-7,CASRKEGLNYEQYF,TGTGCCAGCAGAAAGGAGGGGCTAAACTACGAGCAGTACTTC
TRBV18,TRBD1,.,TRBJ1-1,CASSTTGSLSEAFF,TGTGCCAGCTCAACGACAGGGAGTTTGTCTGAAGCTTTCTTT
TRBV30,.,few,TRBJ1-1,CALKGRWTEAFF,TGTGCCTTGAAGGGGCGGTGGACTGAAGCTTTCTTT
TRBV19,TRBD1,.,TRBJ2-2,CASMRTGGGAGELFF,TGTGCCAGTATGCGGACAGGGGGTGGGGCCGGGGAGCTGTTTTTT
TRBV20-1,.,.,TRBJ2-3,CSAPTDTQYF,TGCAGTGCCCCGACAGATACGCAGTATTTT
TRBV11-2,.,.,TRBJ2-3,CASSSDGRTDTQYF,TGTGCCAGCAGCTCCGATGGACGGACAGATACGCAGTATTTT
TRBV5-4,.,.,TRBJ2-5,CASSVAGLGPQETQYF,TGTGCCAGCAGCGTGGCAGGGTTAGGGCCTCAAGAGACCCAGTACTTC
TRBV5-4,.,.,TRBJ2-1,CASSLGTVSYNEQFF,TGTGCCAGCAGCTTGGGTACGGTCTCCTACAATGAGCAGTTCTTC
TRBV10-3,.,.,TRBJ2-2,CAIRGTKNTGELFF,TGTGCCATCAGGGGGACCAAAAACACCGGGGAGCTGTTTTTT
TRBV7-9,TRBD2,.,TRBJ2-3,CASSRGLAGGFADTQYF,TGTGCCAGCAGCAGGGGACTAGCGGGAGGCTTTGCAGATACGCAGTATTTT
TRBV5-1,.,.,TRBJ2-6,CASSLEDVRANVLTF,TGCGCCAGCAGCTTGGAGGACGTAAGGGCCAACGTCCTGACTTTC
TRBV2,.,once,TRBJ2-1,CASSVESLYNEQFF,TGTGCCAGCAGTGTGGAAAGCCTATACAATGAGCAGTTCTTC
TRBV5-1,.,.,TRBJ1-3,CASSSLGQPNTIYF,TGCGCCAGCAGCTCCTTAGGACAGCCAAACACCATATATTTT
TRBV19,TRBD2,.,TRBJ2-3,CASTERGGRFLDTQYF,TGTGCCAGTACCGAACGAGGCGGGAGGTTCTTAGATACGCAGTATTTT
TRBV5-1,TRBD1,.,TRBJ2-2,CASSPGTGDTGELFF,TGCGCCAGCAGCCCCGGGACAGGGGACACCGGGGAGCTGTTTTTT
TRBV29-1,.,.,TRBJ2-7,CSVRTASSPYEQYF,TGCAGCGTTCGGACAGCCTCCTCCCCCTACGAGCAGTACTTC
TRBV15,TRBD1,.,TRBJ2-1,CATSRDLWTGGSYNEQFF,TGTGCCACCAGCAGAGATCTGTGGACAGGGGGCTCCTACAATGAGCAGTTCTTC
TRBV6-1,.,.,TRBJ1-5,CASRTGTLSNQPQHF,TGTGCCAGCAGAACCGGGACTCTGAGCAATCAGCCCCAGCATTTT
TRBV30,.,.,TRBJ1-1,CAWSVRAATEAFF,TGTGCCTGGAGTGTACGGGCCGCTACTGAAGCTTTCTTT
TRBV29-1,TRBD1,.,TRBJ1-4,CSVLGTGGITNEKLFF,TGCAGCGTCCTCGGGACAGGGGGCATCACTAATGAAAAACTGTTTTTT
TRBV11-2,.,.,TRBJ1-1,CASSLTNTEAFF,TGTGCCAGCAGTCTTACGAACACTGAAGCTTTCTTT
TRBV5-1,TRBD2,.,TRBJ2-3,CASSLLAGVSDTQYF,TGCGCCAGCAGCTTACTAGCGGGAGTCTCAGATACGCAGTATTTT
TRBV7-8,.,.,TRBJ1-5,CASSLGSGSSNQPQHF,TGTGCCAGCAGCTTAGGGTCAGGGTCAAGCAATCAGCCCCAGCATTTT
TRBV5-1,.,.,TRBJ2-5,CASSLRTAQETQYF,TGCGCCAGCAGCTTGAGGACAGCCCAAGAGACCCAGTACTTC
TRBV5-5,.,.,TRBJ1-3,CASSLAPSSGNTIYF,TGTGCCAGCAGCTTGGCCCCAAGCTCTGGAAACACCATATATTTT
TRBV27,TRBD2,.,TRBJ2-3,CASNPDLGTSGRGEDTQYF,TGTGCCAGCAACCCAGATTTAGGGACTAGCGGGAGGGGTGAAGATACGCAGTATTTT
TRBV18,.,.,TRBJ1-1,CASSRPGLRNTEAFF,TGTGCCAGCTCACGGCCGGGACTGCGGAACACTGAAGCTTTCTTT
TRBV23-1,TRBD1,.,TRBJ1-5,CASSQPPGRTGRIRPQHF,TGCGCCAGCAGTCAACCCCCGGGGCGGACAGGACGGATCCGGCCCCAGCATTTT
TRBV27,.,.,TRBJ1-4,CASGRGAAVEKLFF,TGTGCCAGCGGAAGAGGGGCTGCCGTTGAAAAACTGTTTTTT
TRBV5-4,.,.,TRBJ2-5,CASSLVGSGETQYF,TGTGCCAGCAGCCTGGTAGGGTCTGGAGAGACCCAGTACTTC
TRBV7-3,TRBD1,.,TRBJ1-2,CASSSGQGDGYTF,TGTGCCAGCAGCTCGGGACAGGGTGATGGCTACACCTTC
TRBV25-1,.,.,TRBJ2-1,CASSESGDKDEQFF,TGTGCCAGCAGTGAATCTGGGGATAAAGATGAGCAGTTCTTC
TRBV5-6,TRBD2,.,TRBJ2-7,CASSPPRGLAGTPYEQYF,TGTGCCAGCAGCCCCCCGAGGGGACTAGCGGGCACCCCCTACGAGCAGTACTTC
TRBV7-3,.,.,TRBJ1-4,CASSLGGSEKLFF,TGTGCCAGCAGCTTAGGGGGCTCCGAAAAACTGTTTTTT
TRBV28,TRBD2,.,TRBJ2-3,CASSPFGKAGAYTDTQYF,TGTGCCAGCAGCCCCTTCGGGAAAGCGGGAGCCTACACAGATACGCAGTATTTT
TRBV7-9,.,.,TRBJ1-4,CASSLATTSELNEKLFF,TGTGCCAGCAGCTTAGCGACCACGTCGGAGCTAAATGAAAAACTGTTTTTT
TRBV7-9,TRBD2,.,TRBJ2-5,CASSLGTSEQETQYF,TGTGCCAGCAGCTTAGGGACTAGCGAACAAGAGACCCAGTACTTC
TRBV7-6,.,.,TRBJ2-3,CASSLGGGLGTDTQYF,TGTGCCAGCAGCTTAGGTGGAGGGTTGGGCACAGATACGCAGTATTTT
TRBV4-2,.,once,TRBJ1-6,CASSQGDGALHF,TGTGCCAGCAGCCAAGGGGACGGGGCCCTCCACTTT
TRBV15,.,.,TRBJ2-5,CATSGAQETQYF,TGTGCCACCTCTGGAGCACAAGAGACCCAGTACTTC
TRBV30,.,.,TRBJ1-5,CAWSRQGAYNQPQHF,TGTGCCTGGAGTCGACAAGGGGCCTACAATCAGCCCCAGCATTTT
TRBV2,TRBD1,.,TRBJ1-1,CASSIDRVGTEAFF,TGTGCCAGCAGCATTGACAGGGTCGGGACTGAAGCTTTCTTT
TRBV18,.,.,TRBJ1-2,CASSSATANYGYTF,TGTGCCAGCTCTTCTGCGACAGCTAACTATGGCTACACCTTC
TRBV10-3,.,.,TRBJ1-2,CAISESTRNYGYTF,TGTGCCATCAGTGAGTCAACAAGAAACTATGGCTACACCTTC
TRBV11-1,TRBD1,once,TRBJ2-1,CASSLAGTGAFF,TGTGCCAGCAGCTTAGCCGGGACAGGGGCGTTCTTC